Following are 10 T cell receptor beta chains from one sample sequenced in a study of cytomegalovirus exposure and HLA in healthy donors. Using immunoSEQ multiplex PCR, the repertoire was profiled, and TCRdb retains in-frame clones only, with some absent. The data hold a few hundred thousand clones, with around 86% observed a single time. Material: PBMCs. The receptors stem from a woman between 18 and 29 years old in good health and CMV-seronegative.

CDR3 sequence (DNA): TGTGCCAGCAGCACAGGGGAAAAACTGTTTTTT. It translates to CASSTGEKLFF. The chain joins TRBV5-4 to TRBJ1-4; perhaps TRBD1 as D (6 bases). Trimming stripped 4 bases from V and 8 bases from J, with 6 bases between. The germline gives CDR1 SGHNT, CDR2 YYREEE (reference sequence). The CDR3 totals 11 residues.

The chain uses TRBV5-5 and TRBJ2-7; 7 bases map to TRBD1. Germline V lookup: CDR1 SGHKS, CDR2 YYEKEE (reference sequence). The CDR3 consists of 14 residues. The ends lost 4 bases at V and 4 bases at J; junction bases unmatched: 8. In DNA form, the CDR3 reads TGTGCCAGCAGCCGAACAGGGGTGGGGTACGAGCAGTACTTC. This encodes CASSRTGVGYEQYF.

The chain couples TRBV5-1 to TRBJ2-3, with 7 bases that match TRBD2. The junction had 2 bases not matched to a gene; V was cut back by 0 bases and J by 1 base. There are 15 residues in the CDR3. Per the germline V gene, CDR1 is SGHRS and CDR2 is YFSETQ. Here the CDR3 reads CASSLERGGTDTQYF. DNA for the CDR3: TGCGCCAGCAGCTTGGAACGGGGGGGCACAGATACGCAGTATTTT.

V is TRBV18 and J is TRBJ2-3, with 8 bases fitting TRBD2. Germline V gives CDR1 KGHSH, CDR2 LQKENI. With 3 bases clipped from V and 3 bases from J, the junction kept 8 bases outside the gene matches. The CDR3 runs to 16 residues. This CDR3 is CASSPLSGSGTDTQYF. The CDR3, as DNA: TGTGCCAGCTCACCGTTGAGCGGGAGCGGTACAGATACGCAGTATTTT.

The chain employs TRBV6-1 and TRBJ2-7, with D possibly being TRBD2 (5 bases). The V end lost 4 bases, the J end lost 0 bases, and 7 bases lay between the germline ends. The germline CDR1 and CDR2 sequences are MNHNS and SASEGT. This CDR3 comprises 13 residues. The chain's CDR3 is CASSVLGSYEQYF. CDR3 DNA: TGTGCCAGCAGTGTACTAGGCTCCTACGAGCAGTACTTC.

The rearrangement links TRBV5-1 to TRBJ2-7; TRBD2 aligns across 7 bases. The trim removed 4 bases at V and 1 base at J, leaving 5 bases unmatched. Germline V gene sequence: CDR1 SGHRS, CDR2 YFSETQ. This CDR3 region has 14 residues. CDR3 sequence: CASSPMGGSYEQYF. The CDR3 nucleotides are TGCGCCAGCAGCCCGATGGGGGGGTCCTACGAGCAGTACTTC.

This sequence joins TRBV7-7 and TRBJ1-1; a weak D match, TRBD1 (5 bases). V shed 7 bases and J shed 0 bases, with 18 bases lying between them. The CDR3 totals 16 residues. Germline lookup yields CDR1 SSHAT and CDR2 FNYEAQ (reference sequence). CDR3 in DNA: TGTGCCAGCAAGATAGACAGAGGCGAGATGAACACTGAAGCTTTCTTT. Translating it yields CASKIDRGEMNTEAFF.

The chain carries TRBV5-1 and TRBJ2-3, with a possible D match to TRBD2 (7 bases). Germline V CDR1 and CDR2: SGHRS, YFSETQ. Trimming took off 3 bases at V and 5 bases at J, with 19 bases between the two ends. CDR3 length equals 16 residues. CDR3 coding DNA: TGCGCCAGCAGCTGGAGAGGGGGGGCCCTCCTAGATACGCAGTATTTT. As protein: CASSWRGGALLDTQYF.

The rearrangement uses TRBV28 and TRBJ1-5; a weak D match, TRBD1 (5 bases). Trimming shortened V by 5 bases and J by 0 bases, and 11 bases separated the two germline ends. The CDR3 length is 15 residues. Germline V gene lookup returns CDR1 MDHEN and CDR2 SYDVKM. The chain's CDR3 is CASSPDTHSNQPQHF. The CDR3, as DNA: TGTGCCAGCAGTCCGGACACACATAGCAATCAGCCCCAGCATTTT.

The CDR3: CASADGGQGNTEAFF. The CDR3 nucleotides are TGTGCCAGCGCGGACGGGGGGCAGGGGAACACTGAAGCTTTCTTT. The V call is TRBV2, the J call TRBJ1-1; D perhaps matches TRBD1 (6 bases). V dropped 8 bases and J dropped 1 base, with 17 bases sitting between them. This CDR3 has 15 amino acids. Germline lookup yields CDR1 SNHLY and CDR2 FYNNEI.